A single sample is the source of the 9 T cell receptor beta chains below, sequenced in a study of blood T cell repertoires in COVID-19. The assay was immunoSEQ multiplex PCR, and TCRdb's table has in-frame clones only and misses some. The sample lists 50,000 to 65,000 clones, more than 80% seen once, with less than 20% in the top ten. Sequencing was done on a sample of peripheral blood. Receptors originate from a human donor in a cohort sampled during active COVID-19.

This chain connects TRBV30 to TRBJ2-3; TRBD1 might be the D (5 bases). The CDR3 length is 13 residues. Deletions cut 3 bases from V and 0 bases from J, with 7 bases between. CDR1 is GTSNPN, CDR2 SVGIG, per germline (reference sequence). For the CDR3, the DNA is TGTGCCTGGAGGGGGCGGAGCACAGATACGCAGTATTTT. The encoded protein is CAWRGRSTDTQYF.

The J gene is TRBJ1-1, the V gene TRBV29-1, with 8 bases identical to TRBD1. Unmatched junction bases numbered 10, after V lost 6 bases and J lost 7 bases. CDR3 length: 13 residues. Germline V lookup: CDR1 SQVTM, CDR2 ANQGSEA. For the CDR3, the DNA is TGCAGCGTCGCCGGGACAGGCTATAATGAAGCTTTCTTT. It encodes CSVAGTGYNEAFF.

The V call is TRBV2, the J call TRBJ1-1; D is perhaps TRBD1 (5 bases). The germline gives CDR1 SNHLY, CDR2 FYNNEI. Trimming pared 7 bases from V and 12 bases from J, leaving 18 bases between. This CDR3 is built from 12 residues. The CDR3 sequence is CASTRQGMSTFF. DNA for the CDR3: TGTGCCAGCACGAGGCAGGGAATGTCTACTTTCTTT.

The chain employs TRBV6-6 and TRBJ2-3; D is perhaps TRBD2 (5 bases). Per the germline V gene, CDR1 is MNHNY and CDR2 is SVGAGI (reference sequence). V was trimmed by 4 bases and J by 2 bases, leaving 10 bases between them. The CDR3 consists of 14 residues. CDR3 in amino acids: CASSFPGSTDTQYF. CDR3 sequence (DNA): TGTGCCAGCAGTTTCCCGGGGTCCACAGATACGCAGTATTTT.

The genes are TRBV5-1 and TRBJ2-3; D call uncertain. The CDR3 runs to 12 residues. Trimming took 5 bases from V and 0 from J, leaving 4 bases between them. Per germline, CDR1 SGHRS and CDR2 YFSETQ. The CDR3 here is CASRSSTDTQYF. The CDR3 DNA is TGCGCCAGCAGATCTAGCACAGATACGCAGTATTTT.

The chain combines TRBV7-9 with TRBJ2-5, with TRBD2 identical over 8 bases. Germline CDR1 and CDR2: SEHNR and FQNEAQ (reference sequence). This CDR3 is built from 14 residues. The ends lost 4 bases at V and 7 bases at J; junction bases unmatched: 8. CDR3: CASSSGLARGTQYF. Here the CDR3 DNA reads TGTGCCAGCAGCTCTGGACTAGCCCGAGGGACCCAGTACTTC.

This sequence joins TRBV12-3 or TRBV12-4 and TRBJ1-2; D unclear. Trimming pared 3 bases from V and 5 bases from J, leaving 7 bases between. The length of the CDR3 is 12 residues. The CDR3 DNA is TGTGCCAGCAGTTTCCTCGGGTATGGCTACACCTTC. As protein: CASSFLGYGYTF.

J is TRBJ1-1 and V is TRBV27; D not certain. This CDR3 spans 10 amino acids. V lost 9 bases and J 4 bases, leaving 6 bases between the germline ends. Germline V CDR1 and CDR2: MNHEY, SMNVEV (reference sequence). In DNA form, the CDR3 reads TGTGCCAGGGGGAGCACTGAAGCTTTCTTT. The encoded protein is CARGSTEAFF.

The chain carries TRBV30 and TRBJ2-1; TRBD2 aligns across 8 bases. The CDR3 covers 15 residues. V dropped 2 bases and J dropped 4; count of bases not matched to a gene: 7. Germline V gene data show CDR1 as GTSNPN and CDR2 as SVGIG (reference sequence). The CDR3 bases are TGTGCCTGGAGTTTCCAGGTAGCGGGATACAATGAGCAGTTCTTC. This sequence encodes CAWSFQVAGYNEQFF.